Shown below are 9 T cell receptor beta chains from a single sample sequenced in a study of CD8 T cells in ankylosing spondylitis. A single record per CDR3 protein comes from TCRdb applying MiXCR to the 5' RACE reads. The sample lists about 420,000 distinct CDR3 sequences; 20% to 25% were seen once. Findings and limits, study-wide: What seemed typical of ankylosing spondylitis blood was a TCR beta motif built from under 10 highly homologous variants.

Which antigens these TCRs recognize remains unknown. Input material: blood, either unsorted or a sorted T cell fraction (not recorded which). These receptors all come from a male donor with ankylosing spondylitis.

The gene calls are TRBV4-1 and TRBJ2-1, with D perhaps TRBD2 (6 bases). The germline V gene encodes CDR1 MGHRA and CDR2 YSYEKL. The length of the CDR3 is 17 residues. Deletions cut 0 bases from V and 3 bases from J, with 15 bases between. CDR3 nucleotide sequence: TGCGCCAGCAGCCAAGATACGACTAGGCTTAGCTACAATGAGCAGTTCTTC. Protein sequence: CASSQDTTRLSYNEQFF.

The genes are TRBV29-1 and TRBJ2-1, with 9 bases lining up with TRBD1. From germline, CDR1 is SQVTM and CDR2 ANQGSEA. This CDR3 has 14 amino acids. The trim removed 4 bases at V and 8 bases at J, leaving 9 bases unmatched. The CDR3 DNA follows: TGCAGCGTTGTGAGCCGGGACAGGGTCTATGAGCAGTTCTTC. Its protein product is CSVVSRDRVYEQFF.

The genes are TRBV5-1 and TRBJ2-7; 10 bases are shared with TRBD2. J was trimmed by 6 bases and V by 4 bases; bases with no gene match: 7. Germline V gives CDR1 SGHRS, CDR2 YFSETQ. There are 14 residues in the CDR3. Here the CDR3 reads CASSPGLAIGEQYF. In DNA, the CDR3 is TGCGCCAGCAGCCCGGGACTAGCGATCGGCGAGCAGTACTTC.

This chain joins TRBV20-1 and TRBJ2-5; 9 bases align to TRBD2. The CDR3 is 15 amino acids. V lost 5 bases and J lost 5; bases outside the gene matches: 12. Per the germline V gene, CDR1 is DFQATT and CDR2 is SNEGSKA (reference sequence). CDR3 residues: CSAGEGAGGGETQYF. CDR3 bases: TGCAGTGCTGGGGAGGGAGCGGGAGGAGGGGAGACCCAGTACTTC.

This clonotype was seen many times. The V and J genes are TRBV11-2 and TRBJ1-3; TRBD1 agrees at 9 bases. Germline CDR1 and CDR2: SGHAT and FQNNGV. The V gene end was trimmed by 5 bases and the J gene end by 0 bases; junction bases not matched to a gene: 14. The CDR3 consists of 19 residues. Here the CDR3 reads CASSPRSGTGPLSGNTIYF. In nucleotides, the CDR3 is TGTGCCAGCAGCCCGCGCTCCGGGACAGGGCCCCTCTCTGGAAACACCATATATTTT.

The table lists this clonotype with a few counts. This chain links TRBV27 with TRBJ1-1; possibly TRBD1 for D (5 bases). V lost 3 bases and J 6 bases, leaving 11 bases between the germline ends. CDR3 size: 13 residues. Per germline, CDR1 MNHEY and CDR2 SMNVEV (reference sequence). The CDR3 DNA reads TGTGCCAGCAGTTTGTCTCAGGGATCTGAAGCTTTCTTT. It is translated as CASSLSQGSEAFF.

The chain is built from TRBV5-5 and TRBJ2-3, with D maybe TRBD2 (5 bases). The CDR3 length is 15 residues. Germline V lookup: CDR1 SGHKS, CDR2 YYEKEE (reference sequence). V gave up 4 bases and J gave up 5 bases, with 17 bases separating them. DNA of the CDR3: TGTGCCAGCAGCCTACGACTACACGTTATAGATACGCAGTATTTT. Encoded protein: CASSLRLHVIDTQYF.

This clonotype was seen a handful of times. The V call is TRBV9, the J call TRBJ1-1; D may be TRBD1 (5 bases). Trimming cost V 0 bases and J 5 bases, with 11 bases left between them. The germline V gene encodes CDR1 SGDLS and CDR2 YYNGEE. CDR3 length: 14 amino acids. DNA for the CDR3: TGTGCCAGCAGCGTAGTCGGGGCGGGGACTGAAGCTTTCTTT. Protein: CASSVVGAGTEAFF.

This clonotype has ten or more counts. The chain uses TRBV28 and TRBJ2-7; D is undetermined. CDR3 length equals 11 residues. Trimming took off 5 bases at V and 2 bases at J, with 4 bases between the two ends. Germline V CDR1 and CDR2: MDHEN, SYDVKM. The CDR3 is CASSMTYEQYF. Written as DNA, the CDR3 is TGTGCCAGCAGTATGACCTACGAGCAGTACTTC. Using reference TRBV28 and TRBJ2-7 for the parts outside the CDR3, the full variable domain is DVKVTQSSRYLVKRTGEKVFLECVQDMDHENMFWYRQDPGLGLRLIYFSYDVKMKEKGDIPEGYSVSREKKERFSLILESASTNQTSMYLCASSMTYEQYFGPGTRLTVT.